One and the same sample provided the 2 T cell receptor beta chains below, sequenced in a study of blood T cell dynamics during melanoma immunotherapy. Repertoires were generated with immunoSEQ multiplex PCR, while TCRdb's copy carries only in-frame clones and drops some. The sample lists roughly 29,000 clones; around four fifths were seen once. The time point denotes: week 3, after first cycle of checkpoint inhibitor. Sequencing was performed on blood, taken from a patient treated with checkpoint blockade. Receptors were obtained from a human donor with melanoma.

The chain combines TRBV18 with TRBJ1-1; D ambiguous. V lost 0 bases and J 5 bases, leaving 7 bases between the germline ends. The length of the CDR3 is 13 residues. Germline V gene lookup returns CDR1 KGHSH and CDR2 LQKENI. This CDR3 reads CASSPPMGTEAFF. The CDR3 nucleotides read TGTGCCAGCTCACCACCGATGGGTACTGAAGCTTTCTTT. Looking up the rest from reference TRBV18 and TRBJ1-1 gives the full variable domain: NAGVMQNPRHLVRRRGQEARLRCSPMKGHSHVYWYRQLPEEGLKFMVYLQKENIIDESGMPKERFSAEFPKEGPSILRIQQVVRGDSAAYFCASSPPMGTEAFFGQGTRLTVV.

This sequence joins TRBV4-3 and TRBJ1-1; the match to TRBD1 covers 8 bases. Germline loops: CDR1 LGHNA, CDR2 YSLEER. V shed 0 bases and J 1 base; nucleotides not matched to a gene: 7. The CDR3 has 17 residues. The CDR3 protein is CASSQDVRGTGNTEAFF. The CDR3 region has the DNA TGCGCCAGCAGCCAAGATGTCCGAGGGACAGGGAACACTGAAGCTTTCTTT.